These 21 T cell receptor beta chains were sequenced from one sample in a study of T cell responses to AZD1222 COVID-19 vaccine. Using immunoSEQ multiplex PCR, the repertoire was profiled, and TCRdb retains in-frame clones only, with some absent. The profile covers about 110,000 clones, with around 93% appearing a single time and 2.9% taken by the ten largest. This sample comprised peripheral blood, obtained 28 days after the second AZD1222 dose. Receptors originate from an adult who received the AZD1222 COVID-19 vaccine.

The genes are TRBV9 and TRBJ2-7, with 7 bases identical to TRBD1. This CDR3 comprises 16 residues. The germline V gene encodes CDR1 SGDLS and CDR2 YYNGEE. Unmatched junction bases numbered 13, after V lost 0 bases and J lost 7 bases. CDR3 in DNA: TGTGCCAGCAGCGTAGGGGGGACAGCCTCGACCGGGGAGCAGTACTTC. Amino acid sequence: CASSVGGTASTGEQYF.

The chain has TRBV28 and TRBJ1-2; D is perhaps TRBD1 (6 bases). This CDR3 spans 15 amino acids. Germline CDR1 and CDR2: MDHEN and SYDVKM. V lost 3 bases, J lost 8 bases, and 19 bases lay in between. The CDR3 bases are TGTGCCAGCAGTTTCAGGGGCTTGAGCCTTTGGGGCTACACCTTC. Protein product: CASSFRGLSLWGYTF.

The chain couples TRBV21-1 to TRBJ2-5; TRBD2 is taken as the D call from the table, unchecked against the DNA. TRBV21-1 is a listed pseudogene. The CDR3 runs 15 residues. As DNA, the CDR3 is TGTGCCAGCAGCAGTAAACAGCGGGAGCAAGAGACCCAGTACTTC. Its translation: CASSSKQREQETQYF.

V usage is TRBV5-1 and J usage is TRBJ1-1, with D uncertain. The V gene's germline CDR1 is SGHRS and CDR2 YFSETQ. CDR3 length: 12 amino acids. Trimming took off 4 bases at V and 6 bases at J, with 10 bases between the two ends. CDR3 in amino acids: CASSVGEAEAFF. CDR3 bases: TGCGCCAGCAGCGTCGGGGAGGCTGAAGCTTTCTTT.

This sequence joins TRBV7-9 and TRBJ2-1; unclear D gene. The CDR3 extends over 16 amino acids. V was pared by 5 bases and J by 2 bases, with 16 bases between. Germline assignment: CDR1 SEHNR and CDR2 FQNEAQ (reference sequence). The CDR3 sequence is CASSPPTPAAYNEQFF. DNA for the CDR3: TGTGCCAGCAGCCCTCCGACTCCGGCGGCCTACAATGAGCAGTTCTTC.

V is TRBV15 and J is TRBJ2-1, with 10 bases matching TRBD2. The CDR3 contains 17 residues. Looked up from germline, CDR1 is LNHNV and CDR2 is YYDKDF (reference sequence). With 0 bases clipped from V and 3 bases from J, the junction kept 5 bases outside the gene matches. The CDR3 loop reads CATSRDRASGSYNEQFF. CDR3 nucleotides: TGTGCCACCAGCAGAGATCGGGCTAGCGGGAGCTACAATGAGCAGTTCTTC.

The rearrangement joins TRBV21-1 to TRBJ1-2. TRBV21-1 is a pseudogene segment. The CDR3 contains 16 residues. CDR3 nucleotides: TGTGCCAGCAGCACACTCCACGAACCTGCTAACTATGGCTACACCTTC. Amino acids: CASSTLHEPANYGYTF.

The rearrangement joins TRBV28 to TRBJ2-1; 8 bases are shared with TRBD2. Germline values: CDR1 MDHEN, CDR2 SYDVKM. CDR3 length equals 16 residues. The V and J ends lost 0 bases and 6 bases, in that order; junction bases with no gene match: 7. In DNA, the CDR3 is TGTGCCAGCAGTTTATGGAGGACTAGCTTCGGCAATGAGCAGTTCTTC. Amino acids: CASSLWRTSFGNEQFF.

In this sample, this clone turned up once. The chain recombines TRBV11-2 with TRBJ2-1; D is unclear. Per the germline V gene, CDR1 is SGHAT and CDR2 is FQNNGV. Trimming shortened V by 1 base and J by 6 bases, and 4 bases separated the two germline ends. CDR3 length: 12 residues. Here the CDR3 reads CASSLVLNEQFF. CDR3 DNA sequence: TGTGCCAGCAGCTTAGTTCTCAATGAGCAGTTCTTC.

This clone was seen only once. V gene TRBV18 combines with J gene TRBJ1-6, with TRBD1 as a possible D gene (6 bases). CDR3 length: 14 residues. The V end lost 8 bases, the J end lost 7 bases, and 15 bases lay between the germline ends. Germline V CDR1 and CDR2: KGHSH, LQKENI. In nucleotides, the CDR3 is TGTGCCAGCGGACCCGGGACAACGAATTCACCCCTCCACTTT. As protein: CASGPGTTNSPLHF.

Only a few counts were recorded for this clone. V gene TRBV5-4 combines with J gene TRBJ1-6; unclear D gene. This CDR3 has 14 residues. V was cut by 2 bases and J by 7 bases, with 10 bases left in between. CDR1 is SGHNT, CDR2 YYREEE, per germline (reference sequence). The CDR3 DNA sequence: TGTGCCAGCAGCTTTTTCCAACAGAATTCACCCCTCCACTTT. It yields the protein CASSFFQQNSPLHF.

This clone was recorded only once. This chain joins TRBV3-1 (or the pseudogene TRBV3-2) and TRBJ2-3; 9 nucleotides agree with TRBD2. Germline V CDR1 and CDR2: LGHDT, YNNKEL (reference sequence). The J segment lost 9 bases and the V segment lost 1 base, leaving 8 bases of the junction unmatched. The CDR3 consists of 15 residues. CDR3 protein: CASSQVEAGGLTQYF. DNA of the CDR3: TGTGCCAGCAGCCAAGTTGAAGCGGGGGGTTTAACGCAGTATTTT.

The chain uses TRBV4-1 and TRBJ2-1; 7 positions match TRBD2. The V segment lost 4 bases and the J segment 2 bases; nucleotides outside the gene matches: 2. This CDR3 is 14 amino acids long. Germline CDR1 reads MGHRA; CDR2 reads YSYEKL. This CDR3 is CASSLGLAYNEQFF. DNA of the CDR3: TGCGCCAGCAGCCTAGGACTAGCCTACAATGAGCAGTTCTTC.

This chain connects TRBV9 to TRBJ2-1; 8 bases match TRBD2. Germline loops: CDR1 SGDLS, CDR2 YYNGEE. The CDR3 spans 14 residues. V lost 3 bases, J lost 7 bases, and 6 bases stayed unmatched. The CDR3 sequence is CASSAGGAWNEQFF. The CDR3 DNA follows: TGTGCCAGCAGCGCCGGGGGGGCGTGGAATGAGCAGTTCTTC. The full variable domain, in which reference TRBV9 and TRBJ2-1 provide the parts outside the CDR3, is DSGVTQTPKHLITATGQRVTLRCSPRSGDLSVYWYQQSLDQGLQFLIQYYNGEERAKGNILERFSAQQFPDLHSELNLSSLELGDSALYFCASSAGGAWNEQFFGPGTRLTVL.

V is TRBV10-3 and J is TRBJ2-5, with a weak D call TRBD1 (6 bases). Germline assignment: CDR1 ENHRY and CDR2 SYGVKD. Between the trimmed V and J ends, which lost 4 bases and 10 bases, there was a span of 19 bases. The CDR3 runs to 14 residues. CDR3 bases: TGTGCCATCAGTGGGCGACAGGCCCCAATGGACCAGTACTTC. Translating it yields CAISGRQAPMDQYF.

The chain joins TRBV2 to TRBJ1-1, with 7 bases that match TRBD1. V lost 0 bases, J lost 0 bases, and 16 bases stayed unmatched. The CDR3 has 20 residues. Germline CDR1 reads SNHLY; CDR2 reads FYNNEI. The CDR3 reads CASSEAKGDSFTRLNTEAFF. CDR3 bases: TGTGCCAGCAGTGAAGCTAAAGGGGACAGTTTCACCAGGCTGAACACTGAAGCTTTCTTT.

The chain recombines TRBV6-5 with TRBJ1-2, with TRBD1 as a possible D gene (5 bases). CDR1 is MNHEY, CDR2 SVGAGI, per germline. The CDR3 contains 16 residues. Trimming cost V 4 bases and J 3 bases, with 18 bases left between them. This CDR3 reads CASSWGVMDVDYGYTF. CDR3 sequence (DNA): TGTGCCAGCAGTTGGGGGGTAATGGATGTAGACTATGGCTACACCTTC.

The table lists this clone with a count of one. The CDR3 loop reads CASSHDNQETQYF. The CDR3 DNA reads TGCGCCAGCAGCCACGATAACCAAGAGACCCAGTACTTC. The chain combines TRBV5-1 with TRBJ2-5; D uncertain. The CDR3 consists of 13 residues. In germline, CDR1 is SGHRS, CDR2 YFSETQ. V was trimmed by 4 bases and J by 0 bases, leaving 7 bases between them.

The chain is built from TRBV4-1 and TRBJ2-1; D is ambiguous. V dropped 2 bases and J dropped 9 bases, with 8 bases sitting between them. This CDR3 spans 12 amino acids. Germline lookup yields CDR1 MGHRA and CDR2 YSYEKL. CDR3 nucleotide sequence: TGCGCCAGCAGCCAATTTGGGCGTGAGCAGTTCTTC. This translates into CASSQFGREQFF.

The rearrangement links TRBV5-1 to TRBJ1-1, with 11 bases matching TRBD1. This CDR3 region has 15 residues. V dropped 5 bases and J dropped 4; count of bases not matched to a gene: 7. Per germline, CDR1 SGHRS and CDR2 YFSETQ. DNA of the CDR3: TGCGCCAGCAGTTATACCGGGACAGGGGGCACTGAAGCTTTCTTT. Translating it yields CASSYTGTGGTEAFF.

This chain connects TRBV5-1 to TRBJ1-1, with D unclear. Trimming took 1 base from V and 1 from J, leaving 11 bases between them. Germline-derived CDR1 and CDR2 are SGHRS and YFSETQ. This CDR3 region has 15 residues. As DNA, the CDR3 is TGCGCCAGCAGCTTGAATCCGAATCCGAACACTGAAGCTTTCTTT. Its translation is CASSLNPNPNTEAFF.